Below, 17 T cell receptor beta chains from the same sample are listed, as sequenced in a study of CD8 T cells in ankylosing spondylitis. MiXCR, run by TCRdb on the 5' RACE reads, gives a single entry per CDR3 protein. The sample holds about 340,000 distinct CDR3 sequences, around 15% seen once. The sequencing sample was made of blood, either unsorted or a sorted T cell fraction (not recorded which). The receptor set was obtained from a male donor with ankylosing spondylitis or in good health (not recorded which).

This clonotype was counted a few times. This rearrangement joins TRBV9 to TRBJ2-3, with 9 bases matching TRBD2. The CDR3 covers 16 residues. V was clipped by 0 bases and J by 2 bases; unmatched bases: 4. Germline V gives CDR1 SGDLS, CDR2 YYNGEE. The DNA of the CDR3 is TGTGCCAGCAGCGTAGCCCTAGCGGGGACCACAGATACGCAGTATTTT. Residues: CASSVALAGTTDTQYF. The whole variable domain, filled in from reference TRBV9 and TRBJ2-3, reads DSGVTQTPKHLITATGQRVTLRCSPRSGDLSVYWYQQSLDQGLQFLIQYYNGEERAKGNILERFSAQQFPDLHSELNLSSLELGDSALYFCASSVALAGTTDTQYFGPGTRLTVL.

The table lists this clonotype with many counts. This rearrangement joins TRBV5-1 to TRBJ2-1; D is possibly TRBD1 (6 bases). Trimming left V 0 bases short and J 4 bases short, with 8 bases between. The V gene's germline CDR1 is SGHRS and CDR2 YFSETQ. The CDR3 loop spans 14 amino acids. For the CDR3, the DNA is TGCGCCAGCAGCTTGGGAGGGGGTTACAATGAGCAGTTCTTC. This codes for CASSLGGGYNEQFF.

This rearrangement joins TRBV2 to TRBJ2-1, with D possibly being TRBD1 or TRBD2 (5 bases each). In germline, CDR1 is SNHLY, CDR2 FYNNEI. The V and J ends lost 6 bases and 7 bases respectively, with 19 bases between them. The CDR3 contains 15 residues. This chain's CDR3 is CASRSPSPGQNEQFF. CDR3 sequence (DNA): TGTGCCAGCAGGAGCCCCTCGCCGGGGCAGAATGAGCAGTTCTTC.

The sample holds many counts of this clonotype. This chain uses TRBV10-3 with TRBJ2-5; D ambiguous. V was trimmed by 10 bases and J by 1 base, leaving 10 bases between them. This CDR3 comprises 12 residues. The germline CDR1 and CDR2 sequences are ENHRY and SYGVKD. The CDR3, as DNA: TGTGCCAGCTCTCGATCCCAAGAGACCCAGTACTTC. Translating it yields CASSRSQETQYF.

The rearrangement uses TRBV3-1 and TRBJ1-1; D remains unclear. The germline V and J ends were trimmed by 5 bases and 7 bases, with 11 bases remaining between them. Germline CDR1 reads LGHDT; CDR2 reads YNNKEL (reference sequence). This CDR3 has 12 amino acids. The CDR3 coding sequence is TGTGCCAGCAGCAAGGCGGGGTTTGAAGCTTTCTTT. Amino acid sequence: CASSKAGFEAFF.

V and J are TRBV3-1 and TRBJ1-1; D ambiguous. Germline CDR1 is LGHDT and CDR2 is YNNKEL (reference sequence). The CDR3 is made up of 12 amino acids. Trimming removed 1 base from V and 8 bases from J, with 8 bases in between. The DNA for the CDR3 is TGTGCCAGCAGCCAAGGACGGCTGGAAGCTTTCTTT. Protein product: CASSQGRLEAFF.

The rearrangement uses TRBV6-6 and TRBJ2-5; perhaps TRBD1 as D (5 bases). V lost 5 bases, J lost 4 bases, and 11 bases lay in between. This CDR3 region has 13 residues. From germline, CDR1 is MNHNY and CDR2 SVGAGI (reference sequence). DNA for the CDR3: TGTGCCAGCAGTCCCCTGCAGGGAGAGACCCAGTACTTC. Its translation is CASSPLQGETQYF.

This chain connects TRBV20-1 to TRBJ1-1, with no clear D. CDR1 is DFQATT, CDR2 SNEGSKA, per germline (reference sequence). CDR3 length equals 15 residues. The ends were cut back, 6 bases at V and 2 bases at J, with 19 bases in the middle. CDR3 nucleotide sequence: TGCAGTGCCTATCCCTATCAACACTTCAACACTGAAGCTTTCTTT. This translates into CSAYPYQHFNTEAFF.

This clonotype was recorded many times. This chain connects TRBV5-1 to TRBJ2-1; 8 bases line up with TRBD2. Trimming at V came to 3 bases and at J to 2 bases, leaving 4 bases not matched to a gene. Germline assignment: CDR1 SGHRS and CDR2 YFSETQ. CDR3 length equals 15 residues. CDR3 region: CASSSGLAAYNEQFF. DNA for the CDR3: TGCGCCAGCAGCTCAGGACTAGCAGCCTACAATGAGCAGTTCTTC.

Only a few counts were recorded for this clonotype. The chain couples TRBV6-5 to TRBJ1-1; unclear D gene. Per the germline V gene, CDR1 is MNHEY and CDR2 is SVGAGI. Trimming removed 4 bases at V and 6 bases at J, with 12 bases between. The CDR3 has 13 residues. The CDR3 region has the DNA TGTGCCAGCAGTTCCCGGACCGCGGCTGAAGCTTTCTTT. This codes for CASSSRTAAEAFF.

The chain employs TRBV6-1 and TRBJ2-1; 7 nucleotides line up with TRBD1. The CDR3 extends over 17 amino acids. V dropped 6 bases and J dropped 0; count of bases not matched to a gene: 11. CDR1 is MNHNS, CDR2 SASEGT, per germline. The CDR3 coding sequence is TGTGCCAGCAGCAAACCCCCGGGACAGAGCTCCTACAATGAGCAGTTCTTC. Translated, it gives CASSKPPGQSSYNEQFF.

The J gene is TRBJ2-6, the V gene TRBV27; 9 nucleotides line up with TRBD1. The CDR3 has 18 residues. The germline gives CDR1 MNHEY, CDR2 SMNVEV (reference sequence). The trim removed 4 bases at V and 4 bases at J, leaving 11 bases unmatched. The CDR3 DNA sequence: TGTGCCAGCAGTTCCCGCGGGACAGGGACCGGGGGGGCCAACGTCCTGACTTTC. Amino acids: CASSSRGTGTGGANVLTF.

The chain uses TRBV7-6 and TRBJ1-1; TRBD1 matches 7 bases. The germline V gene has CDR1 SGHVS and CDR2 FNYEAQ. J was trimmed by 2 bases and V by 1 base; bases with no gene match: 1. The CDR3 totals 14 residues. The CDR3 region is CASSLGDSNTEAFF. The CDR3 DNA reads TGTGCCAGCAGCTTAGGGGACAGCAACACTGAAGCTTTCTTT.

The chain links TRBV10-2 to TRBJ1-2; D possibly corresponds to TRBD1 (6 bases). Trimming took off 6 bases at V and 7 bases at J, with 21 bases between the two ends. This CDR3 has 15 residues. Germline assignment: CDR1 WSHSY and CDR2 SAAADI. The CDR3 is CASSKGEAGDCGYTF. The CDR3 DNA reads as TGCGCCAGCAGCAAGGGGGAGGCGGGGGACTGTGGCTACACCTTC.

This chain's CDR3 is CASSPIGTSGSTDTQYF. In DNA, the CDR3 is TGTGCCAGCTCACCAATCGGGACTAGCGGGAGCACAGATACGCAGTATTTT. This chain joins TRBV6-1 and TRBJ2-3; 12 bases line up with TRBD2. This CDR3 has 17 amino acids. Per the germline V gene, CDR1 is MNHNS and CDR2 is SASEGT. Trimming cost V 8 bases and J 0 bases; bases outside gene matches: 9.

This chain joins TRBV5-1 and TRBJ2-1; 14 nucleotides match TRBD2. This CDR3 is built from 20 residues. With V trimmed by 0 bases and J by 0 bases, 8 bases remained unmatched. The germline V gene has CDR1 SGHRS and CDR2 YFSETQ. The CDR3 spells CASSLVGLAGGGSSYNEQFF. CDR3 DNA: TGCGCCAGCAGCTTGGTAGGACTAGCGGGAGGAGGGAGCTCCTACAATGAGCAGTTCTTC.

The chain has TRBV10-3 and TRBJ1-5, with D maybe TRBD1 (6 bases). The CDR3 extends over 14 amino acids. V dropped 0 bases and J dropped 8 bases, with 11 bases sitting between them. CDR1 and CDR2 (germline): ENHRY, SYGVKD. The CDR3 spells CAISESTGREPQHF. Written as DNA, the CDR3 is TGTGCCATCAGTGAGTCTACAGGGCGCGAGCCCCAGCATTTT.